This T cell receptor (beta chain) was documented in a study of quantifying T cell responses using KT2 cells. Study in general: RNA was reverse transcribed with TCR alpha and beta constant-region primers.

The cDNA 3' end received a ligated oligonucleotide with a UMI. An equimolar mix of RC1.1 and RC1.2 primed the beta chain across TRBC1 and TRBC2. MiXCR, applied by TCRdb to the UMI-ligation and nested PCR reads, yields one record per CDR3 protein. This sample has 39,000 or so distinct CDR3 sequences, with about 17% found just once. This clonotype has a handful of counts. J was trimmed by 4 bases and V by 4 bases; bases with no gene match: 0. Germline lookup yields CDR1 SGHTA and CDR2 FQGNSA. This CDR3 is built from 13 residues. Sequenced input: PBMCs spiked with cells of the T cell clone KT2. V gene TRBV7-2 combines with J gene TRBJ2-7; 11 bases are shared with TRBD2. This clonotype originated in a human donor. The CDR3 DNA is TGTGCCAGCAGCTGGACTAGCGGGTACGAGCAGTACTTC. It encodes CASSWTSGYEQYF.